This TCR beta chain emerged from a study of T cell clones after liver transplantation. This clone was detected only a few times. The CDR3 runs to 15 residues. Trimming cost V 6 bases and J 3 bases; bases outside gene matches: 6. Per germline, CDR1 SNHLY and CDR2 FYNNEI. The table came from immunoSEQ multiplex PCR; TCRdb's copy has only in-frame clones and leaves some out. The repertoire consists of 99,000 or so clones, with around 83% occurring once and the leading ten covering about 0.89%. Sample: CD4+ T cells from blood, taken before liver transplant. The receptor comes from a human donor who received a liver transplant. The V gene is TRBV2, the J gene TRBJ2-2, with 8 bases aligning to TRBD2. The CDR3 region is CASRTSAAYTGELFF. The CDR3 nucleotides read TGTGCCAGCAGGACTAGCGCGGCTTACACCGGGGAGCTGTTTTTT. Together with reference TRBV2 and TRBJ2-2, the CDR3 gives the full variable domain: EPEVTQTPSHQVTQMGQEVILRCVPISNHLYFYWYRQILGQKVEFLVSFYNNEISEKSEIFDDQFSVERPDGSNFTLKIRSTKLEDSAMYFCASRTSAAYTGELFFGEGSRLTVL.